This T cell receptor (beta chain) was observed in a study of T cells in Graves' hyperthyroidism and ophthalmopathy. Amplified regions were TCR beta CDR3 sequences from RNA transcripts. The HTBI primer set drove a first-round RT-PCR of the TCR CDR3. Each CDR3 protein gets one entry after TCRdb re-called the multiplex PCR reads with MiXCR. The sample holds around 300,000 distinct CDR3 sequences, about 14% seen once. This clonotype was counted between two and nine times. Given a much more abundant clone one base away, this may be a read error. Germline values: CDR1 MDHEN, CDR2 SYDVKM. The CDR3 length is 12 residues.

Sequenced material: blood. The origin of this receptor is a woman under 40 with Graves' hyperthyroidism that later progressed to Graves' ophthalmopathy. The chain couples TRBV28 to TRBJ2-7, with D possibly being TRBD2 (6 bases). In nucleotides, the CDR3 is TGTGCCAGCAAGGAGGGGCCCTACAAGCAGTACTTC. It codes for CASKEGPYKQYF.